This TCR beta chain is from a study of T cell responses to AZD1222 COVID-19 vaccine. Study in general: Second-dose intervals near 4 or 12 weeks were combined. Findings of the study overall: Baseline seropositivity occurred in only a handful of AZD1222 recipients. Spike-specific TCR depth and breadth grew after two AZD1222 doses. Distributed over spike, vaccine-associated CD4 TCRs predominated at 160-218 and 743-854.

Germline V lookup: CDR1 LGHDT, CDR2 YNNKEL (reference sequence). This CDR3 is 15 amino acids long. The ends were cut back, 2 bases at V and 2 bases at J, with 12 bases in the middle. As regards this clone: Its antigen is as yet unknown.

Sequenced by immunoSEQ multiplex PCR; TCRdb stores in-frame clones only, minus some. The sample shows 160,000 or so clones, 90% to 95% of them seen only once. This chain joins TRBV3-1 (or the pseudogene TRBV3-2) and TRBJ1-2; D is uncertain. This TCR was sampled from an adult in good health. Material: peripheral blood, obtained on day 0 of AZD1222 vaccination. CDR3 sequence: CASSQWNSPNYGYTF. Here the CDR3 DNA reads TGTGCCAGCAGCCAATGGAACAGCCCAAACTATGGCTACACCTTC.